This T cell receptor beta chain was retrieved from a study of blood T cells in healthy people across ages. With a J-beta primer mix and a sample-barcoded 5' primer, a second PCR ran about 7 to 11 cycles. From the 5' RACE reads, TCRdb called clonotypes with MiXCR, one entry per CDR3 protein. This sample carries roughly 500,000 distinct CDR3 sequences, 25% to 30% of them seen once, and the ten largest clones take roughly 18%. The germline V gene has CDR1 SGHVS and CDR2 FNYEAQ. The length of the CDR3 is 17 residues. With 3 bases clipped from V and 0 bases from J, the junction kept 9 bases outside the gene matches.

The specimen sequenced was blood. The rearrangement joins TRBV7-6 to TRBJ2-7, with TRBD1 matching 9 bases. The source of this sequence is a woman aged 65 to 85 in good health. This chain's CDR3 is CASSFASGTGNSYEQYF. The CDR3, as DNA: TGTGCCAGCAGCTTCGCCTCCGGGACAGGGAACTCCTACGAGCAGTACTTC.